These 22 T cell receptor beta chains originate from one sample sequenced in a study of radiotherapy plus CTLA-4 blockade in lung cancer. Clones were sequenced by immunoSEQ multiplex PCR, and TCRdb holds only the in-frame ones, with some missing. The table includes tens of thousands of clones, around three quarters detected once. Specimen: peripheral blood, collected from a patient treated with radiotherapy plus ipilimumab. Every receptor here comes from a human donor with non-small cell lung cancer who had stable disease on radiotherapy plus ipilimumab.

This clone has a handful of counts. This chain connects TRBV10-1 to TRBJ1-1, with D hard to call. The CDR3 is 14 residues long. The germline V gene encodes CDR1 WNHNN and CDR2 SYGVQD (reference sequence). V was cut by 0 bases and J by 6 bases, with 11 bases left in between. The DNA of the CDR3 is TGCGCCAGCAGTGAGTCCCGGGTACGGGCTGAAGCTTTCTTT. This encodes CASSESRVRAEAFF.

The rearrangement uses TRBV6-6 and TRBJ2-7; maybe TRBD2 (6 bases). The V end was cut by 0 bases, the J end by 1 base, with 10 bases between. CDR3 length: 15 amino acids. Germline lookup yields CDR1 MNHNY and CDR2 SVGAGI (reference sequence). The CDR3 bases are TGTGCCAGCAGTTACTCTCAGGGAGGATCCTACGAGCAGTACGTC. This codes for CASSYSQGGSYEQYV.

This sequence joins TRBV19 and TRBJ1-6, with D hard to call. The V end lost 2 bases, the J end lost 5 bases, and 7 bases lay between the germline ends. The germline CDR1 and CDR2 sequences are LNHDA and SQIVND (reference sequence). The length of the CDR3 is 14 residues. The CDR3 sequence: CASSITWDNSPLHF. The CDR3 coding sequence is TGTGCCAGTAGTATAACTTGGGATAATTCACCCCTCCACTTT.

The chain joins TRBV9 to TRBJ2-5; 9 bases agree with TRBD2. This CDR3 contains 17 residues. After removal of 0 bases from V and 5 bases from J, the junction contained 11 bases not matched to a gene. Germline V gene data show CDR1 as SGDLS and CDR2 as YYNGEE. For the CDR3, the DNA is TGTGCCAGCAGCGTAGAGGGTAGCGGGGGCTGGTTGGAGACCCAGTACTTC. It codes for CASSVEGSGGWLETQYF.

This chain links TRBV7-2 with TRBJ1-5; D is uncertain. Per the germline V gene, CDR1 is SGHTA and CDR2 is FQGNSA. The CDR3 extends over 13 amino acids. V was clipped by 0 bases and J by 7 bases, with 7 bases between them. The CDR3 bases are TGTGCCAGCAGCTTAGCGGTTGGACAGCCCCAGCATTTT. It encodes CASSLAVGQPQHF.

V usage is TRBV5-5 and J usage is TRBJ1-5; the D gene is possibly TRBD1 (5 bases). Trimming left V 4 bases short and J 4 bases short, with 12 bases between. This CDR3 is 14 amino acids long. Germline CDR1 is SGHKS and CDR2 is YYEKEE (reference sequence). The CDR3 loop reads CASSPLGTNQPQHF. CDR3 nucleotide sequence: TGTGCCAGCAGCCCCTTAGGGACGAATCAGCCCCAGCATTTT. Full variable domain (outside the CDR3, taken from reference TRBV5-5 and TRBJ1-5): DAGVTQSPTHLIKTRGQQVTLRCSPISGHKSVSWYQQVLGQGPQFIFQYYEKEERGRGNFPDRFSARQFPNYSSELNVNALLLGDSALYLCASSPLGTNQPQHFGDGTRLSIL.

V gene TRBV28 combines with J gene TRBJ1-5; D remains ambiguous. The CDR3 consists of 12 residues. V lost 8 bases to trimming and J lost 5 bases, with 10 bases between them. The germline V gene has CDR1 MDHEN and CDR2 SYDVKM. In DNA form, the CDR3 reads TGTGCCAGCGGCCAGTTGGATCAGCCCCAGCATTTT. This translates into CASGQLDQPQHF.

This clone was recorded a few times. This sequence joins TRBV5-6 and TRBJ2-1; D not certain. V shed 1 base and J shed 0 bases, with 8 bases lying between them. The CDR3 runs 15 residues. Germline CDR1 is SGHDT and CDR2 is YYEEEE. CDR3 sequence: CASSLSISSYNEQFF. In nucleotides, the CDR3 is TGTGCCAGCAGCTTGAGCATAAGCTCCTACAATGAGCAGTTCTTC.

This chain joins TRBV9 and TRBJ2-7; D remains unclear. V was trimmed by 2 bases and J by 3 bases, leaving 6 bases between them. CDR3 length: 12 residues. Germline CDR1 SGDLS, CDR2 YYNGEE. The CDR3 region has the DNA TGTGCCAGCAGCGTCGTCTACTACGAGCAGTACTTC. It codes for CASSVVYYEQYF.

V is TRBV18 and J is TRBJ1-1; D is uncertain. The CDR3 totals 14 residues. The V gene lost 5 bases and the J gene lost 5 bases, with 15 bases spanning the gap. Germline loops: CDR1 KGHSH, CDR2 LQKENI. CDR3 nucleotides: TGTGCCAGCTCAACGACCTCGTCGGGGACTGAAGCTTTCTTT. It encodes CASSTTSSGTEAFF.

The rearrangement uses TRBV2 and TRBJ1-5, with D uncertain. The CDR3 is made up of 15 amino acids. The germline V and J ends were trimmed by 1 base and 4 bases, with 11 bases remaining between them. Germline V gene data show CDR1 as SNHLY and CDR2 as FYNNEI. CDR3 region: CASSEGTGINQPQHF. CDR3 sequence (DNA): TGTGCCAGCAGTGAAGGGACGGGGATTAATCAGCCCCAGCATTTT.

The chain couples TRBV14 to TRBJ2-2, with a tentative D call TRBD2 (6 bases). CDR1 is SGHDN, CDR2 FVKESK, per germline. The CDR3 has 15 amino acids. V was clipped by 4 bases and J by 0 bases, with 9 bases between them. CDR3 sequence (DNA): TGTGCCAGCAGCCCCCCGGGAGCGAACACCGGGGAGCTGTTTTTT. Protein product: CASSPPGANTGELFF.

This chain links TRBV5-4 with TRBJ1-2; D uncertain. From germline, CDR1 is SGHNT and CDR2 YYREEE (reference sequence). The CDR3 is 14 residues long. V dropped 2 bases and J dropped 2 bases, with 10 bases sitting between them. The CDR3 loop reads CASSFYADNYGYTF. In DNA, the CDR3 is TGTGCCAGCAGCTTTTACGCCGACAACTATGGCTACACCTTC.

The V gene is TRBV11-2, the J gene TRBJ2-5, with D maybe TRBD1 (6 bases). In germline, CDR1 is SGHAT, CDR2 FQNNGV. Deletions cut 1 base from V and 1 base from J, with 10 bases between. The CDR3 spans 15 residues. The CDR3 nucleotides are TGTGCCAGCAGCTTAGTCGCAGGGGCCCAAGAGACCCAGTACTTC. Its protein is CASSLVAGAQETQYF.

A few counts support this clone. The V call is TRBV14, the J call TRBJ2-2; a weak D match, TRBD2 (5 bases). V dropped 6 bases and J dropped 5 bases, with 13 bases sitting between them. This CDR3 is built from 14 residues. CDR1 and CDR2 from the germline V gene are SGHDN and FVKESK. The CDR3 reads CASSPRGGTGELFF. CDR3 sequence (DNA): TGTGCCAGCAGTCCTCGAGGAGGAACCGGGGAGCTGTTTTTT.

This clone was seen only a few times. The rearrangement links TRBV9 to TRBJ2-5; 8 bases agree with TRBD1. Germline-derived CDR1 and CDR2 are SGDLS and YYNGEE. This CDR3 contains 17 residues. Trimming cost V 0 bases and J 7 bases; bases outside gene matches: 14. This CDR3 reads CASSVGIKDRVAGTQYF. The CDR3 DNA follows: TGTGCCAGCAGCGTAGGGATAAAGGACAGGGTAGCAGGGACCCAGTACTTC.

V gene TRBV28 combines with J gene TRBJ2-5, with a weak D call TRBD1 (6 bases). CDR1 is MDHEN and CDR2 is SYDVKM in the germline V gene. Between the trimmed V and J ends, which lost 6 bases and 1 base, there was a span of 12 bases. This CDR3 contains 14 residues. CDR3 sequence reads: CASRFRQVQETQYF. The DNA of the CDR3 is TGTGCCAGCAGGTTCCGACAGGTCCAAGAGACCCAGTACTTC.

The chain employs TRBV2 and TRBJ1-5; 8 nucleotides match TRBD1. The CDR3 is 14 residues long. V lost 3 bases and J lost 6; bases outside the gene matches: 4. Germline CDR1 and CDR2: SNHLY and FYNNEI. CDR3 sequence reads: CASSEQGASQPQHF. The CDR3 nucleotides are TGTGCCAGCAGTGAGCAGGGGGCAAGTCAGCCCCAGCATTTT.

This chain joins TRBV4-1 and TRBJ1-2; 7 positions match TRBD1. Looked up from germline, CDR1 is MGHRA and CDR2 is YSYEKL. This CDR3 comprises 12 residues. J lost 4 bases, V lost 10 bases, and 6 bases had no gene match. The CDR3 reads CATGGTAYGYTF. The CDR3 DNA follows: TGCGCCACCGGAGGGACAGCCTATGGCTACACCTTC.

The chain employs TRBV18 and TRBJ1-5; no firm D call. This CDR3 spans 13 amino acids. Germline V lookup: CDR1 KGHSH, CDR2 LQKENI. Trimming shortened V by 3 bases and J by 6 bases, and 9 bases separated the two germline ends. The CDR3 region is CASSPSESQPQHF. The CDR3 coding sequence is TGTGCCAGCTCACCCTCGGAAAGTCAGCCCCAGCATTTT. Together with reference TRBV18 and TRBJ1-5, the CDR3 gives the full variable domain: NAGVMQNPRHLVRRRGQEARLRCSPMKGHSHVYWYRQLPEEGLKFMVYLQKENIIDESGMPKERFSAEFPKEGPSILRIQQVVRGDSAAYFCASSPSESQPQHFGDGTRLSIL.

The rearrangement joins TRBV15 to TRBJ1-3; no clear D. The CDR3 consists of 14 residues. Germline loops: CDR1 LNHNV, CDR2 YYDKDF (reference sequence). The V gene lost 1 base and the J gene lost 5 bases, with 9 bases spanning the gap. Here the CDR3 reads CATSRVGLRNTIYF. As DNA, the CDR3 is TGTGCCACCAGCAGAGTCGGGTTAAGAAACACCATATATTTT.

The rearrangement uses TRBV25-1 and TRBJ1-1; no definite D call. The germline CDR1 and CDR2 sequences are MGHDK and SYGVNS. The CDR3 runs 11 residues. Trimming removed 6 bases at V and 0 bases at J, with 2 bases between. The CDR3 DNA reads TGTGCCAGCAGCTTGAACACTGAAGCTTTCTTT. Translated: CASSLNTEAFF.